Shown below are 5 T cell receptor beta chains from a single sample sequenced in a study of post-analysis software for immune sequencing data. General study points: Elevated frequency relative to controls characterized roughly five TRBV segments in patients, TRBV5-6, TRBV5-1 and TRBV20-1 among them.

Their cognate antigens are unknown. Tagging with unique molecular identifiers was a feature of the TCR beta cDNA libraries. One entry per CDR3 protein results from TCRdb running MiXCR on the PCR reads. The sample lists some 370,000 distinct CDR3 sequences, around a third seen once, with 10% to 15% in the top ten. What was sequenced was blood. The receptors stem from a girl aged 10-17 years with multiple sclerosis.

This chain links TRBV2 with TRBJ2-5, with 7 bases aligning to TRBD2. Germline-derived CDR1 and CDR2 are SNHLY and FYNNEI. After removal of 3 bases from V and 1 base from J, the junction contained 5 bases not matched to a gene. The CDR3 is made up of 15 amino acids. CDR3 region: CASSDAGVFQETQYF. Written as DNA, the CDR3 is TGTGCCAGCAGTGACGCGGGGGTCTTCCAAGAGACCCAGTACTTC.

This sequence joins TRBV20-1 and TRBJ2-4; D might be TRBD1 (6 bases). CDR3 size: 14 residues. Germline CDR1 reads DFQATT; CDR2 reads SNEGSKA (reference sequence). V dropped 2 bases and J dropped 7 bases, with 15 bases sitting between them. The CDR3 DNA sequence: TGCAGTGCTAGACCTCAGGGGTGGGGGAACATTCAGTACTTC. It yields the protein CSARPQGWGNIQYF.

This clonotype was counted only a few times. The rearrangement joins TRBV5-6 to TRBJ2-7, with TRBD1 matching 8 bases. The CDR3 is 15 residues long. V was clipped by 4 bases and J by 2 bases; unmatched bases: 8. The V gene's germline CDR1 is SGHDT and CDR2 YYEEEE. The CDR3 region is CASSATGGSAYEQYF. For the CDR3, the DNA is TGTGCCAGCAGCGCAACAGGGGGTTCGGCCTACGAGCAGTACTTC. Full variable domain (rest looked up from reference TRBV5-6 and TRBJ2-7): DAGVTQSPTHLIKTRGQQVTLRCSPKSGHDTVSWYQQALGQGPQFIFQYYEEEERQRGNFPDRFSGHQFPNYSSELNVNALLLGDSALYLCASSATGGSAYEQYFGPGTRLTVT.

The V gene is TRBV20-1, the J gene TRBJ2-2; the D gene is possibly TRBD2 (5 bases). This CDR3 is 14 amino acids long. Germline V gives CDR1 DFQATT, CDR2 SNEGSKA (reference sequence). V was cut by 4 bases and J by 5 bases, with 14 bases left in between. In DNA form, the CDR3 reads TGCAGTGCTACCCCGGGATCAAGGACCGGGGAGCTGTTTTTT. As protein: CSATPGSRTGELFF.

Comments on this clonotype: No conserved phenylalanine or tryptophan ends this CDR3, so it is likely a read error. This chain connects TRBV3-1 to TRBJ2-4; possibly TRBD1 for D (6 bases). The better agreement between TRBJ2-5 and the DNA end casts doubt on the J call. In germline, CDR1 is LGHDT, CDR2 YNNKEL (reference sequence). This CDR3 is 14 amino acids long. The CDR3 DNA reads TGTGCCAGCAGCCGAGACAGGCTCCAAGAGACCCAGTACTGC. Its protein is CASSRDRLQETQYC.